This T cell receptor (beta chain) derives from a study of shared clonotypes between healthy human individuals. Concerning this clone itself: Its cognate antigen is unknown.

The CDR3 loop spans 16 amino acids. V gave up 0 bases and J gave up 1 base, with 12 bases separating them. CDR1 is LGHNA, CDR2 YSLEER, per germline. Whole-study findings and limits: Non-shared clonotypes were found to have lower generation probabilities than the clonotypes that were shared by all four of the sorted-subset donors. Sampling included only blood; tissue repertoires likely differ.

Adults of Caucasian background living in Nashville, Tennessee made up all donors. Negatively enriched CD4+ T cells were divided by CD45RA into naive and memory. Generated by immunoSEQ multiplex PCR, the TCRdb table keeps only in-frame clones and is missing some. The sample has roughly 1,100,000 clones, around four fifths seen once. The sample taken for sequencing was memory CD4+ T cells sorted from blood. Subset: CD45RA-negative fraction. The TCR was taken from a man between 18 and 29 years old in good health. V and J are TRBV4-3 and TRBJ1-1; no clear D gene. CDR3 sequence: CASSQEVASPNTEAFF. In DNA, the CDR3 is TGCGCCAGCAGCCAAGAAGTAGCTTCACCGAACACTGAAGCTTTCTTT.